The 26 T cell receptor beta chains below come from one sample, sequenced in a study of T cells in Graves' hyperthyroidism and ophthalmopathy. The investigators amplified TCR beta CDR3 regions from RNA transcripts. During a first-round RT-PCR of the TCR CDR3, the HTBI primer set was used. TCRdb ran MiXCR on the multiplex PCR reads and lists one entry per CDR3 protein. Of 340,000 or so distinct CDR3 sequences detected, 21% appear once; the ten largest clones hold about 50%. Material for sequencing was blood. These receptors were taken from a woman between 45 and 60 years old with Graves' hyperthyroidism.

In DNA form, the CDR3 reads TGCGCCAGCAGCTTGGTGCGCGGAGGGTCGGGGCTAGCCAAAAACATTCAGTACTTC. It yields the protein CASSLVRGGSGLAKNIQYF. The chain links TRBV5-1 to TRBJ2-4, with D possibly TRBD2 on 6 matching bases. CDR1 is SGHRS and CDR2 is YFSETQ in the germline V gene. V was cut by 0 bases and J by 0 bases, with 19 bases left in between. The CDR3 totals 19 residues.

The J gene is TRBJ1-6, the V gene TRBV28, with D perhaps matching TRBD1 (6 bases). The CDR3 extends over 15 amino acids. Germline V gene lookup returns CDR1 MDHEN and CDR2 SYDVKM. Trimming shortened V by 4 bases and J by 8 bases, and 15 bases separated the two germline ends. CDR3 in amino acids: CASSSPNAGDSPLHF. The CDR3, as DNA: TGTGCCAGCAGTTCCCCAAATGCAGGGGATTCACCCCTCCACTTT. Looking up the rest from reference TRBV28 and TRBJ1-6 gives the full variable domain: DVKVTQSSRYLVKRTGEKVFLECVQDMDHENMFWYRQDPGLGLRLIYFSYDVKMKEKGDIPEGYSVSREKKERFSLILESASTNQTSMYLCASSSPNAGDSPLHFGNGTRLTVT.

The table lists this clonotype with many counts. One end of the junction fails to match germline, which may point to a read error. The V gene is TRBV28, the J gene TRBJ2-7, with D perhaps given as TRBD1 or TRBD2 (5 bases each). Germline loops: CDR1 MDHEN, CDR2 SYDVKM. The CDR3 extends over 14 amino acids. The CDR3 reads CTSSLRGPSYEQYF. The CDR3 DNA follows: TGTACCAGCAGTTTACGGGGCCCCTCCTACGAGCAGTACTTC.

This rearrangement joins TRBV29-1 to TRBJ2-2; D might be TRBD1 (6 bases). This CDR3 has 13 amino acids. Germline V CDR1 and CDR2: SQVTM, ANQGSEA. Deletions cut 4 bases from V and 4 bases from J, with 10 bases between. The CDR3 is CSVAGALTGELFF. CDR3 sequence (DNA): TGCAGCGTTGCAGGGGCCCTCACCGGGGAGCTGTTTTTT.

A remark on this clonotype: Its ends do not fully match the called genes, so a read error is possible. The rearrangement joins TRBV28 to TRBJ1-6; TRBD1 agrees at 7 bases. Germline V gene sequence: CDR1 MDHEN, CDR2 SYDVKM. CDR3 length equals 20 residues. CDR3 amino acids: CASGLEGQKQGTYYNSPLHF. The CDR3 nucleotides are TGTGCCAGCGGTTTAGAGGGCCAGAAACAGGGGACCTACTATAATTCACCCCTCCACTTT. Variable domain in full (rest from reference TRBV28 and TRBJ1-6): DVKVTQSSRYLVKRTGEKVFLECVQDMDHENMFWYRQDPGLGLRLIYFSYDVKMKEKGDIPEGYSVSREKKERFSLILESASTNQTSMYLCASGLEGQKQGTYYNSPLHFGNGTRLTVT.

This clonotype occurred once. CDR3 sequence (DNA): TGTGCCAGCAGCGATTTCGGGGTCACAGATACGCAGTATTTT. It yields the protein CASSDFGVTDTQYF. The chain recombines TRBV28 with TRBJ2-3, with TRBD2 as a possible D gene (5 bases). The CDR3 loop spans 14 amino acids. The germline CDR1 and CDR2 sequences are MDHEN and SYDVKM. V lost 6 bases and J lost 2, with 12 bases in between.

The table lists this clonotype with many counts. The chain has TRBV30 and TRBJ1-6; maybe TRBD1 (6 bases). The CDR3 runs 13 residues. Trimming removed 6 bases from V and 6 bases from J, with 12 bases in between. Germline values: CDR1 GTSNPN, CDR2 SVGIG (reference sequence). The CDR3 DNA sequence: TGTGCCTGCCATGGACAGATTAATTCACCCCTCCACTTT. Its protein is CACHGQINSPLHF.

The chain is built from TRBV6-2 or TRBV6-3 and TRBJ1-2, with D possibly matching TRBD1 (6 bases). With 8 bases removed from V and 1 base from J, the gap between germline ends came to 17 bases. This CDR3 region has 15 residues. Germline V gene lookup returns CDR1 MNHEY and CDR2 SVGEGT. CDR3 sequence reads: CASRDKTGLNYGYTF. CDR3 sequence (DNA): TGTGCCAGCCGGGACAAAACCGGCCTTAACTATGGCTACACCTTC.

This clonotype was observed a handful of times. This clone may be a read error of a much larger clone one base away. V usage is TRBV2 and J usage is TRBJ1-2; unclear D gene. The V gene's germline CDR1 is SNHLY and CDR2 FYNNEI. The CDR3 has 14 residues. CDR3 protein: CACSEEGSLYGYTF. CDR3 nucleotides: TGTGCCTGCAGTGAAGAGGGCAGCCTTTATGGCTACACCTTC.

This clonotype was observed many times. The chain couples TRBV2 to TRBJ2-7; D is perhaps TRBD1 (6 bases). V dropped 5 bases and J dropped 3 bases, with 14 bases sitting between them. The CDR3 loop spans 14 amino acids. The germline gives CDR1 SNHLY, CDR2 FYNNEI. This CDR3 is CASSPGHRVYEQYF. The CDR3 DNA follows: TGTGCCAGCAGTCCGGGACACAGAGTCTACGAGCAGTACTTC.

This clonotype was counted a few times. The V gene is TRBV12-5, the J gene TRBJ1-1; D gene unclear. Per germline, CDR1 LGHNT and CDR2 FRNRAP. The CDR3 has 14 amino acids. V was clipped by 3 bases and J by 4 bases, with 12 bases between them. CDR3 sequence reads: CASGFSRLGTEAFF. The CDR3 nucleotides are TGTGCTAGTGGTTTCTCGCGGCTTGGCACTGAAGCTTTCTTT.

This clonotype appeared once. This sequence joins TRBV7-6 and TRBJ2-7; no clear D gene. Trimming removed 1 base from V and 4 bases from J, with 11 bases in between. Germline V CDR1 and CDR2: SGHVS, FNYEAQ. The CDR3 has 14 residues. The CDR3 here is CASSLGGPGYEQYF. The DNA of the CDR3 is TGTGCCAGCAGCTTAGGTGGCCCCGGATACGAGCAGTACTTC.

V and J are TRBV11-2 and TRBJ2-5; D is perhaps TRBD2 (8 bases). The germline V gene encodes CDR1 SGHAT and CDR2 FQNNGV. V lost 5 bases, J lost 4 bases, and 14 bases lay in between. The CDR3 is 14 residues long. Here the CDR3 DNA reads TGTGCCAGCAGCCCCGGGAGGGGGCGAGAGACCCAGTACTTC. Its protein product is CASSPGRGRETQYF.

This clonotype was seen many times. The rearrangement uses TRBV5-6 and TRBJ1-2; weak D call: TRBD1 (6 bases). Per the germline V gene, CDR1 is SGHDT and CDR2 is YYEEEE. The CDR3 loop spans 15 amino acids. Trimming pared 2 bases from V and 5 bases from J, leaving 16 bases between. The CDR3 reads CASSFGQLIRYGYTF. CDR3 coding DNA: TGTGCCAGCAGCTTTGGACAGCTTATTCGATATGGCTACACCTTC.

This clonotype was observed many times. This chain connects TRBV20-1 to TRBJ1-2; tentative D call: TRBD1 (5 bases). The germline V gene has CDR1 DFQATT and CDR2 SNEGSKA (reference sequence). The V and J ends lost 3 bases and 1 base respectively, with 6 bases between them. The CDR3 consists of 12 residues. The CDR3 DNA reads TGCAGTGCTAGCGGGGGTAACTATGGCTACACCTTC. Translation: CSASGGNYGYTF.

The sample holds many counts of this clonotype. The genes are TRBV11-2 and TRBJ1-6, with a tentative D call TRBD1 (5 bases). The CDR3 sequence is 15 residues long. Germline V gene lookup returns CDR1 SGHAT and CDR2 FQNNGV. Trimming removed 6 bases at V and 6 bases at J, with 15 bases between. The CDR3 DNA is TGTGCCAGCAGACCAGCGTGGGACGCTAATTCACCCCTCCACTTT. Encoded protein: CASRPAWDANSPLHF.

The table lists this clonotype with many counts. Written as DNA, the CDR3 is TGTGCCAGCAGCCAAATCAACGGGCGAGCCTACAATGAGCAGTTCTTC. It encodes CASSQINGRAYNEQFF. V and J are TRBV3-1 and TRBJ2-1; D is undetermined. Trimming stripped 2 bases from V and 2 bases from J, with 13 bases between. Germline V gene sequence: CDR1 LGHDT, CDR2 YNNKEL (reference sequence). The CDR3 has 16 amino acids.

V usage is TRBV6-1 and J usage is TRBJ2-1, with D hard to call. Germline V lookup: CDR1 MNHNS, CDR2 SASEGT. Trimming pared 1 base from V and 2 bases from J, leaving 12 bases between. This CDR3 comprises 16 residues. CDR3 coding DNA: TGTGCCAGCAGTGAAGTCACGGTATCAGCCTACAATGAGCAGTTCTTC. Its translation: CASSEVTVSAYNEQFF.

This clonotype was counted ten times or more. This CDR3 reads CASRPKGTTLYEQYF. In DNA form, the CDR3 reads TGTGCCAGCAGACCCAAGGGGACTACTCTCTACGAGCAGTACTTC. This chain connects TRBV27 to TRBJ2-7; 7 bases agree with TRBD2. V trimming: 6 bases; J trimming: 3 bases; junction bases outside the gene matches: 11. CDR1 is MNHEY, CDR2 SMNVEV, per germline (reference sequence). This CDR3 spans 15 amino acids.

The genes are TRBV2 and TRBJ2-7; tentative D call: TRBD1 (6 bases). With 6 bases removed from V and 6 bases from J, the gap between germline ends came to 24 bases. Germline CDR1 SNHLY, CDR2 FYNNEI. The CDR3 is 16 residues long. CDR3: CASRGAQGPTSGEQYF. The CDR3 DNA is TGTGCCAGCAGGGGGGCCCAAGGACCTACTTCGGGCGAGCAGTACTTC.

The chain links TRBV9 to TRBJ2-1, with TRBD2 matching over 10 bases. J lost 6 bases, V lost 2 bases, and 2 bases had no gene match. Germline V gene sequence: CDR1 SGDLS, CDR2 YYNGEE. The length of the CDR3 is 14 residues. The CDR3 sequence: CASSVLAGVNEQFF. CDR3 bases: TGTGCCAGCAGCGTCCTAGCGGGAGTCAATGAGCAGTTCTTC. Using reference TRBV9 and TRBJ2-1 for the parts outside the CDR3, the full variable domain is DSGVTQTPKHLITATGQRVTLRCSPRSGDLSVYWYQQSLDQGLQFLIQYYNGEERAKGNILERFSAQQFPDLHSELNLSSLELGDSALYFCASSVLAGVNEQFFGPGTRLTVL.

The count of this clonotype is one. A read error is possible here, since a much larger clone lies one base away. The gene calls are TRBV7-6 and TRBJ2-7; unclear D gene. The CDR3 sequence is 13 residues long. The germline gives CDR1 SGHVS, CDR2 FNYEAQ. V lost 4 bases, J lost 7 bases, and 14 bases lay in between. The CDR3 loop reads CASSSITTGEQYF. Written as DNA, the CDR3 is TGTGCCAGCAGCTCAATTACAACTGGTGAGCAGTACTTC.

There are a few counts of this clonotype. The J gene is TRBJ2-7, the V gene TRBV20-1, with D maybe TRBD2 (7 bases). This CDR3 is built from 13 residues. The germline gives CDR1 DFQATT, CDR2 SNEGSKA (reference sequence). V was cut by 7 bases and J by 3 bases, with 16 bases left in between. CDR3 sequence reads: CSVGGGGDYEQYF. The CDR3 region has the DNA TGCAGTGTAGGGGGGGGGGGGGACTACGAGCAGTACTTC.

The chain has TRBV11-2 and TRBJ2-2, with TRBD1 matching over 8 bases. Unmatched junction bases numbered 4, after V lost 1 base and J lost 3 bases. Germline CDR1 SGHAT, CDR2 FQNNGV. This CDR3 comprises 16 residues. DNA of the CDR3: TGTGCCAGCAGCTTAGGCCAGGGGGCGGACACCGGGGAGCTGTTTTTT. As protein: CASSLGQGADTGELFF.

This chain links TRBV20-1 with TRBJ1-5; D is ambiguous. CDR3 size: 14 residues. The germline CDR1 and CDR2 sequences are DFQATT and SNEGSKA (reference sequence). V lost 2 bases to trimming and J lost 0 bases, with 8 bases between them. The CDR3 protein is CSARMDNSNQPQHF. The DNA of the CDR3 is TGCAGTGCTAGAATGGATAATAGCAATCAGCCCCAGCATTTT.

In its sample, this clonotype was seen many times. This chain uses TRBV19 with TRBJ2-6; D ambiguous. CDR3 size: 16 residues. V lost 3 bases and J 1 base, leaving 10 bases between the germline ends. Germline CDR1 reads LNHDA; CDR2 reads SQIVND (reference sequence). CDR3 sequence: CASSMRQSSGANVLTF. The DNA for the CDR3 is TGTGCCAGTAGTATGCGGCAGTCGTCTGGGGCCAACGTCCTGACTTTC. The full variable domain, completed using reference TRBV19 and TRBJ2-6, is DGGITQSPKYLFRKEGQNVTLSCEQNLNHDAMYWYRQDPGQGLRLIYYSQIVNDFQKGDIAEGYSVSREKKESFPLTVTSAQKNPTAFYLCASSMRQSSGANVLTFGAGSRLTVL.